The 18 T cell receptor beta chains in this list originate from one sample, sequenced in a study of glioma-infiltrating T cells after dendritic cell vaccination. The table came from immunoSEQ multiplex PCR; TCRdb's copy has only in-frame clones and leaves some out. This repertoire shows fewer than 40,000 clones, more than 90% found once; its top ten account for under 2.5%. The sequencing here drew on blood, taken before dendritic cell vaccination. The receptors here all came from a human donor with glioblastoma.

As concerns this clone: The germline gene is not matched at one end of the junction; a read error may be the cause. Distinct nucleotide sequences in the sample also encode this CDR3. The CDR3 coding sequence is TGTGCCTGGAGTTCGGGGAGTTTCAATTCCCCCCTCCACTTT. Translation gives CAWSSGSFNSPLHF. V usage is TRBV30 and J usage is TRBJ1-6; no definite D call. The CDR3 sequence is 14 residues long. CDR1 and CDR2 from the germline V gene are GTSNPN and SVGIG (reference sequence).

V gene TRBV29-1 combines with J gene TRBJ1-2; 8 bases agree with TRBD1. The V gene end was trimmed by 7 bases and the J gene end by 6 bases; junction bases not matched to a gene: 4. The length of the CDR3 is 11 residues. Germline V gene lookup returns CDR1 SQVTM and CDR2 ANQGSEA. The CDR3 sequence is CSATGDNGYTF. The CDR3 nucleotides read TGCAGCGCGACAGGGGATAATGGCTACACCTTC.

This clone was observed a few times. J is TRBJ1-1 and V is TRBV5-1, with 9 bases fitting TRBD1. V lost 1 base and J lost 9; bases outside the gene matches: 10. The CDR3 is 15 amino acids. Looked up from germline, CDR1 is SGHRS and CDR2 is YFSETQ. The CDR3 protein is CASSLTPGQGDQAFF. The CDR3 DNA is TGCGCCAGCAGCTTGACCCCGGGACAGGGTGACCAAGCTTTCTTT.

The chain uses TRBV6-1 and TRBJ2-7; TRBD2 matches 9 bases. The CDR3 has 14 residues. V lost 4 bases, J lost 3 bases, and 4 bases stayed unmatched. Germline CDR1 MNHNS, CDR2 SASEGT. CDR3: CASSGGGGDYEQYF. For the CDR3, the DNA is TGTGCCAGCAGTGGGGGCGGGGGGGACTACGAGCAGTACTTC.

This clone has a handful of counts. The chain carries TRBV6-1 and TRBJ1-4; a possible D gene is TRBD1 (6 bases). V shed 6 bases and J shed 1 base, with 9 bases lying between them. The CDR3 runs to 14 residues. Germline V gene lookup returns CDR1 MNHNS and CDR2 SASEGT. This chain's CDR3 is CASRDSLTNEKLFF. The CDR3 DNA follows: TGTGCCAGCAGGGACAGCTTAACTAATGAAAAACTGTTTTTT.

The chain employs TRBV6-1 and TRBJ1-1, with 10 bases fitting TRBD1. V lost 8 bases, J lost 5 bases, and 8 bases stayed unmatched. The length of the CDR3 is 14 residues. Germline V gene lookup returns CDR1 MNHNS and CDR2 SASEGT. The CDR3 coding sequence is TGTGCCAGCGGGACAGGGGTTTCGGGTACTGAAGCTTTCTTT. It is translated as CASGTGVSGTEAFF.

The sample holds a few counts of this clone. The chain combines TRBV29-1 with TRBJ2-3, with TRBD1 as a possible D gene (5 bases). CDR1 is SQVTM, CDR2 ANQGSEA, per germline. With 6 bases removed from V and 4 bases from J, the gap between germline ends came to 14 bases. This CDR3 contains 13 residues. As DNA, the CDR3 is TGCAGCGTAGGGCTAAGGGGTGCAGATACGCAGTATTTT. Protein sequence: CSVGLRGADTQYF.

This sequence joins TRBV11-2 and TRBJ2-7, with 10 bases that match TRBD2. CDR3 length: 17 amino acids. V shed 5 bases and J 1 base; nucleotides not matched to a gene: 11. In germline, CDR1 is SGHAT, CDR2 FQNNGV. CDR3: CASSPRLAGAESYEQYF. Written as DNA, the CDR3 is TGTGCCAGCAGCCCCCGTCTAGCGGGGGCCGAGTCCTACGAGCAGTACTTC.

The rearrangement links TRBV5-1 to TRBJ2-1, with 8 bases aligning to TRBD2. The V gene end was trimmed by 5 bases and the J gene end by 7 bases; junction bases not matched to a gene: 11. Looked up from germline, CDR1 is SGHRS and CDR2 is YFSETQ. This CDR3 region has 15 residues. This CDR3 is CASSSSAGGRNEQFF. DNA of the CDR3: TGCGCCAGCAGTTCTTCTGCGGGGGGCCGGAATGAGCAGTTCTTC. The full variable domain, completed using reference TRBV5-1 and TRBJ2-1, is KAGVTQTPRYLIKTRGQQVTLSCSPISGHRSVSWYQQTPGQGLQFLFEYFSETQRNKGNFPGRFSGRQFSNSRSEMNVSTLELGDSALYLCASSSSAGGRNEQFFGPGTRLTVL.

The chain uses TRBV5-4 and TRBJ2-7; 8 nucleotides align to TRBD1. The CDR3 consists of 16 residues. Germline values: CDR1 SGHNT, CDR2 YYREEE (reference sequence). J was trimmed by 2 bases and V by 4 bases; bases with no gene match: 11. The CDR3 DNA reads TGTGCCAGCAGCCTCGCCGAACAGGGGGTGGCCTACGAGCAGTACTTC. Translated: CASSLAEQGVAYEQYF.

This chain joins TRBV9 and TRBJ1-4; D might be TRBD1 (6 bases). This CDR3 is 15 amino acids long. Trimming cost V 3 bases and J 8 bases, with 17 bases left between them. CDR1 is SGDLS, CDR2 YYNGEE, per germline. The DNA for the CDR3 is TGTGCCAGCAGCGGAGGGGGTAGGGAGGGAGAAAAACTGTTTTTT. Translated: CASSGGGREGEKLFF.

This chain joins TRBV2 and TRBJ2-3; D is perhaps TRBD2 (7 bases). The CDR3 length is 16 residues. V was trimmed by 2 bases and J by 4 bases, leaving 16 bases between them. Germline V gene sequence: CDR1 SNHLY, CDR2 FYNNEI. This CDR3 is CASSESPGGQADTQYF. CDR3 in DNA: TGTGCCAGCAGTGAATCCCCCGGGGGGCAGGCAGATACGCAGTATTTT. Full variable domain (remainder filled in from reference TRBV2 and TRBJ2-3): EPEVTQTPSHQVTQMGQEVILRCVPISNHLYFYWYRQILGQKVEFLVSFYNNEISEKSEIFDDQFSVERPDGSNFTLKIRSTKLEDSAMYFCASSESPGGQADTQYFGPGTRLTVL.

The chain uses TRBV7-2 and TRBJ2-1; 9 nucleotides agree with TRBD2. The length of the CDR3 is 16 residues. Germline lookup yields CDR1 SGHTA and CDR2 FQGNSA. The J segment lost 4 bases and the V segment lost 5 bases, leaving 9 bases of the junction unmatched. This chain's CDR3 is CASSPRGGGAYNEQFF. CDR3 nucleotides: TGTGCCAGCAGCCCTCGGGGCGGGGGGGCGTACAATGAGCAGTTCTTC.

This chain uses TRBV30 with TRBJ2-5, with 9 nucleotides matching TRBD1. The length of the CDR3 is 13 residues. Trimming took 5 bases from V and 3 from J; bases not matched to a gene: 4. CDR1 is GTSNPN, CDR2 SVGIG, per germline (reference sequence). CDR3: CAWGTGSEETQYF. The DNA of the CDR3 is TGTGCCTGGGGGACAGGGTCGGAAGAGACCCAGTACTTC.

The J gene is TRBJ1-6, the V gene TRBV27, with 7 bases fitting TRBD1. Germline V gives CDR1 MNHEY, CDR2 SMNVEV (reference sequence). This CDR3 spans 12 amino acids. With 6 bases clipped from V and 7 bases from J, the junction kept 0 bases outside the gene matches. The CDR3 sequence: CASRTGNSPLHF. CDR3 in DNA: TGTGCCAGCAGGACAGGGAATTCACCCCTCCACTTT.

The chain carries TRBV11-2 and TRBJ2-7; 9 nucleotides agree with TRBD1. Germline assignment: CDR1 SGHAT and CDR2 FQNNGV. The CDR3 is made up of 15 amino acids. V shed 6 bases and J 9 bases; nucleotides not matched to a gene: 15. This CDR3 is CASRRNRGQGGGQYF. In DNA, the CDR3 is TGTGCCAGCAGACGAAACCGGGGACAGGGTGGCGGGCAGTACTTC.

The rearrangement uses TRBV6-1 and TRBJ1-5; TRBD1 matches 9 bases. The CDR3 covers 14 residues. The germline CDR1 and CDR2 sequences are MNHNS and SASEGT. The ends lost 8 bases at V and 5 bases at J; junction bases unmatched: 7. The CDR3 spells CASCYRTGDQPQHF. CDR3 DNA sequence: TGTGCCAGCTGTTATAGGACAGGGGATCAGCCCCAGCATTTT.

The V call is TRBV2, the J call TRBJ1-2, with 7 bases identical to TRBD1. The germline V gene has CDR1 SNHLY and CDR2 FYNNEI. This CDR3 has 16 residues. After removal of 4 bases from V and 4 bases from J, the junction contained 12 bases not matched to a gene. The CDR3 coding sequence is TGTGCCAGCAGTGCAACCCGACAGGGAATTACCTATGGCTACACCTTC. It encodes CASSATRQGITYGYTF.